The text below deals with one TCR beta chain. Its matching antigen is unknown. V gave up 3 bases and J gave up 5 bases, with 10 bases separating them. The CDR3 is 13 amino acids. Germline V gene lookup returns CDR1 LNHDA and CDR2 SQIVND (reference sequence). The data stem from a study of radiotherapy plus CTLA-4 blockade in lung cancer. The method was immunoSEQ multiplex PCR; TCRdb's version includes in-frame clones alone and lacks a portion of them. In the table there are 130,000 or so clones, 85% to 90% of which are singletons. Chemo-refractory metastatic non-small-cell lung cancer patients were treated with focal radiation plus CTLA-4 blockade with ipilimumab. Study-level findings and limits: According to reports, early shifts in blood T cell clones, alongside interferon-beta, forecast response most accurately.

Specimen: peripheral blood, collected from a patient treated with radiotherapy plus ipilimumab. This rearrangement joins TRBV19 to TRBJ1-2; D not certain. This TCR was sampled from a human donor with non-small cell lung cancer that progressed on radiotherapy plus ipilimumab. DNA of the CDR3: TGTGCCAGTAGTATTCAGGAGGGTTATGGCTACACCTTC. Residues: CASSIQEGYGYTF.